A selection of T cell receptor beta chains follows, all from one sample in a study of T cells in Graves' hyperthyroidism and ophthalmopathy. TCRdb processed the multiplex PCR reads anew with MiXCR; each CDR3 protein has one entry. The sample has about 840,000 distinct CDR3 sequences, 35% to 45% seen once. The sequenced sample consisted of blood. These receptors all stem from a man aged 18 to 35 with Graves' hyperthyroidism. Each CDR3 is given with its conserved first and last residue.

J | V | CDR3
TRBJ1-1 | TRBV12-3/TRBV12-4 | CASRLGAALGTEAFF
TRBJ2-1 | TRBV24-1 | CATSPRQGSSYNGQFF
TRBJ2-7 | TRBV12-5 | CASGLAKGGDQYF
TRBJ2-5 | TRBV20-1 | CSATLRQETQYF
TRBJ1-1 | TRBV10-3 | CASSQFRVVTEAFF
TRBJ2-7 | TRBV2 | CASSYTLTGGYEQYF
TRBJ2-7 | TRBV29-1 | CSVGRDAEGEQYF
TRBJ1-2 | TRBV10-3 | CAISVDRFYGYTF
TRBJ2-7 | TRBV7-2 | CASSSLQYF
TRBJ1-2 | TRBV7-2 | CASSKEAVNYGYTF
TRBJ1-1 | TRBV7-3 | CASSLRLSTEAFF
TRBJ1-1 | TRBV12-3/TRBV12-4 | CASSYSSRRGTEAFF
TRBJ2-2 | TRBV7-9 | CASSHDWGSGELFF
TRBJ2-7 | TRBV19 | CARSIARDYEQYF
TRBJ1-1 | TRBV4-3 | CASSQDAREAFF
TRBJ1-1 | TRBV25-1 | CASRDRQNTEAFF
TRBJ1-3 | TRBV7-8 | CASTPPGYGNTIYF
TRBJ1-1 | TRBV29-1 | CSVRGGSSTEAFF
TRBJ1-4 | TRBV20-1 | CSAPGTGDEKLFF
TRBJ1-6 | TRBV27 | CASRSEGSPLHF
TRBJ2-7 | TRBV4-1 | CASSQEAQSYEQYF
TRBJ2-2 | TRBV11-1 | CASSLAGPLNTGELFF
TRBJ2-5 | TRBV10-3 | CASTGRDFWETQYF